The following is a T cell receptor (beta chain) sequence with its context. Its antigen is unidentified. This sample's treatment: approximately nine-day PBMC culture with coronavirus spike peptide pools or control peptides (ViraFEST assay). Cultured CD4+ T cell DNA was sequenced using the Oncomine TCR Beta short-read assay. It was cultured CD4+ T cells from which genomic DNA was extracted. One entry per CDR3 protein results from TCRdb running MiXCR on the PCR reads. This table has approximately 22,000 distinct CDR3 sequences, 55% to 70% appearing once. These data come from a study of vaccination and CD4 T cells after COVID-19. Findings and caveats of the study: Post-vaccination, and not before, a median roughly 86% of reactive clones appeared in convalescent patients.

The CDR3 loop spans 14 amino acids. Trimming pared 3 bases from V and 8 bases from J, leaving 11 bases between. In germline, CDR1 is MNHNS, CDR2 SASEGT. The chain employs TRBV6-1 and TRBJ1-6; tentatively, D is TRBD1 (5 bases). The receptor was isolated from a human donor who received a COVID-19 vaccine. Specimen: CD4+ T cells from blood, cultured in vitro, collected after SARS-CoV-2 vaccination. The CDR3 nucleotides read TGTGCCAGCAGTGACAGGGTCTCGGATTCACCCCTCCACTTT. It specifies CASSDRVSDSPLHF.